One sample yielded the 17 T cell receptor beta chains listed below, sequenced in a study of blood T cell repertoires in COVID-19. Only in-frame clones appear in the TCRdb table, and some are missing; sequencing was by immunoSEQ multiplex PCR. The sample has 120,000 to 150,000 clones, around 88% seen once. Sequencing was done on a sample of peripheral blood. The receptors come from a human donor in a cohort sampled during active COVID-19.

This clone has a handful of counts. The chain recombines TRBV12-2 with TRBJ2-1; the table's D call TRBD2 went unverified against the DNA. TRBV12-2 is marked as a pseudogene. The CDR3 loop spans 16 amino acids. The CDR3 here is CASRHLSGGRYNEQFF. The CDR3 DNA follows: TGTGCAAGTCGCCACCTAAGCGGGGGCCGTTACAATGAGCAGTTCTTC.

CDR3 DNA: TGCGCCAGCAGCGGCCGGGACAGGGGTAATTCACCCCTCCACTTT. It encodes CASSGRDRGNSPLHF. The chain combines TRBV5-1 with TRBJ1-6; 10 nucleotides match TRBD1. The CDR3 spans 15 residues. After removal of 4 bases from V and 6 bases from J, the junction contained 4 bases not matched to a gene. From germline, CDR1 is SGHRS and CDR2 YFSETQ.

DNA of the CDR3: TGTGCCAGCAGCGTAGATGGGGCAAACTATAATTCACCCCTCCACTTT. Its protein is CASSVDGANYNSPLHF. V gene TRBV9 combines with J gene TRBJ1-6; perhaps TRBD1 as D (5 bases). Germline V gene sequence: CDR1 SGDLS, CDR2 YYNGEE. Between the trimmed V and J ends, which lost 0 bases and 3 bases, there was a span of 10 bases. The CDR3 sequence is 16 residues long.

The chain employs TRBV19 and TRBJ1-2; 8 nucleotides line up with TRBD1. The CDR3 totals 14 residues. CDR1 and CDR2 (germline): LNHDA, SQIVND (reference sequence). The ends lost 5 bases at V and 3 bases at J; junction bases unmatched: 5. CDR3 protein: CASSPGQEYYGYTF. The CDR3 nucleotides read TGTGCCAGTAGTCCGGGACAGGAGTACTATGGCTACACCTTC.

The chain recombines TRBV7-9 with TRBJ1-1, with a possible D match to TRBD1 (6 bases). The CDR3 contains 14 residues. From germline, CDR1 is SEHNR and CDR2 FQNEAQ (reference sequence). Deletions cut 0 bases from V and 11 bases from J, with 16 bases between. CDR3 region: CASSLAGQGKRAFF. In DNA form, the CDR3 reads TGTGCCAGCAGCTTAGCGGGGCAGGGGAAGCGGGCTTTCTTT.

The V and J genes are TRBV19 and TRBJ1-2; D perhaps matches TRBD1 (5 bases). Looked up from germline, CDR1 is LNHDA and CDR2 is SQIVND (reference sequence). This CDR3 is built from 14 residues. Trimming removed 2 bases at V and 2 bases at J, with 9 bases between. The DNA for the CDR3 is TGTGCCAGTAGTATAACCCCAGGGAACTATGGCTACACCTTC. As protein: CASSITPGNYGYTF.

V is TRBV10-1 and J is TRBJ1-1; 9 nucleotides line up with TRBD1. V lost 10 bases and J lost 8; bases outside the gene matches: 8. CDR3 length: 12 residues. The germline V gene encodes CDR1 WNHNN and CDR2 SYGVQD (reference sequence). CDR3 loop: CATDQGQGEAFF. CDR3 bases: TGCGCCACCGATCAGGGACAGGGAGAAGCTTTCTTT.

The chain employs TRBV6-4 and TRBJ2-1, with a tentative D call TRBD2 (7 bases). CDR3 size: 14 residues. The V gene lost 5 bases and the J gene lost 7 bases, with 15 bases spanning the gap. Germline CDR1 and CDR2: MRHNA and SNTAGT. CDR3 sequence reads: CASSMGGRGNEQFF. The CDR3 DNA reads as TGTGCCAGCAGTATGGGGGGGCGTGGGAATGAGCAGTTCTTC.

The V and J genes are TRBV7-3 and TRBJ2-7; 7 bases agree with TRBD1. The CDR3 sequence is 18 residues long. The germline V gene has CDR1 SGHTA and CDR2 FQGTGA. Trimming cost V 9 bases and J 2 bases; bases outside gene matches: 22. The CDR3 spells CARPRFPTTGQVAYEQYF. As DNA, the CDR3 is TGTGCCAGACCCCGCTTTCCGACTACCGGACAGGTAGCCTACGAGCAGTACTTC.

The CDR3 DNA reads TGTGCCAGCAGTAGGCGGCACCCTCAAGAGACCCAGTACTTC. Amino acid sequence: CASSRRHPQETQYF. The chain couples TRBV7-2 to TRBJ2-5; unclear D gene. V shed 6 bases and J shed 2 bases, with 13 bases lying between them. The length of the CDR3 is 14 residues. Looked up from germline, CDR1 is SGHTA and CDR2 is FQGNSA. Complete variable domain (other parts from reference TRBV7-2 and TRBJ2-5): GAGVSQSPSNKVTEKGKDVELRCDPISGHTALYWYRQSLGQGLEFLIYFQGNSAPDKSGLPSDRFSAERTGGSVSTLTIQRTQQEDSAVYLCASSRRHPQETQYFGPGTRLLVL.

The CDR3 DNA is TGTGCCAGCAGCCTCCCTTGGGCCCATTACAATGAGCAGTTCTTC. This gives the protein CASSLPWAHYNEQFF. The chain joins TRBV7-6 to TRBJ2-1; D unresolved. V lost 5 bases and J 4 bases, leaving 15 bases between the germline ends. The germline V gene encodes CDR1 SGHVS and CDR2 FNYEAQ. CDR3 length equals 15 residues.

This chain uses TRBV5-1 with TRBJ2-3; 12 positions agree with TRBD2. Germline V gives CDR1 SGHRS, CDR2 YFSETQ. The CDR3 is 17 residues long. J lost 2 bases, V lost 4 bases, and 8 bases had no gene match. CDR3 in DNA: TGCGCCAGCAGCCCGGGGACTAGCGGGCGAAACACAGATACGCAGTATTTT. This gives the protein CASSPGTSGRNTDTQYF. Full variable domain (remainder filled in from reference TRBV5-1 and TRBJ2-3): KAGVTQTPRYLIKTRGQQVTLSCSPISGHRSVSWYQQTPGQGLQFLFEYFSETQRNKGNFPGRFSGRQFSNSRSEMNVSTLELGDSALYLCASSPGTSGRNTDTQYFGPGTRLTVL.

The CDR3 DNA follows: TGTGCCAGTAGTATTTCCAGGTACACTGAAGCTTTCTTT. Amino acids: CASSISRYTEAFF. J is TRBJ1-1 and V is TRBV19; no clear D. V lost 3 bases and J lost 3, with 8 bases in between. Germline assignment: CDR1 LNHDA and CDR2 SQIVND (reference sequence). CDR3 size: 13 residues.

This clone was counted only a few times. The chain's CDR3 is CASSSGQGILNQPQHF. The CDR3 DNA is TGTGCCAGCAGTTCCGGACAGGGGATACTGAATCAGCCCCAGCATTTT. V and J are TRBV6-2 or TRBV6-3 and TRBJ1-5, with 9 positions matching TRBD1. Trimming removed 4 bases from V and 4 bases from J; junction bases left unmatched: 8. The CDR3 totals 16 residues. Germline V CDR1 and CDR2: MNHEY, SVGEGT.

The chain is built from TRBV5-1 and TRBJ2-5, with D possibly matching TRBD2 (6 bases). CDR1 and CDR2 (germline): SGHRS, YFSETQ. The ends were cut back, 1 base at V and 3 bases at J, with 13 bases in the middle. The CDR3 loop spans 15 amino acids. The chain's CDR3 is CASSLNPRREETQYF. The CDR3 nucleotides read TGCGCCAGCAGCTTGAACCCCAGGAGGGAAGAGACCCAGTACTTC.

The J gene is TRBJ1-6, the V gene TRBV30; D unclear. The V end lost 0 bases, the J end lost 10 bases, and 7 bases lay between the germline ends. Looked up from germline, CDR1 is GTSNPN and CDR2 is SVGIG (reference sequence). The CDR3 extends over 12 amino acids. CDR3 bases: TGTGCCTGGAGTGTCTGGCCCTCACCCCTCCACTTT. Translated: CAWSVWPSPLHF.

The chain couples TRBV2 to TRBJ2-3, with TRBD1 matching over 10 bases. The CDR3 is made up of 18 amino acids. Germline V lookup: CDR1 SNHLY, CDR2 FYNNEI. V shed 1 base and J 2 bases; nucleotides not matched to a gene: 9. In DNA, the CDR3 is TGTGCCAGCAGTGAAGGCAGGGACAGGGGACACCCCACAGATACGCAGTATTTT. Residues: CASSEGRDRGHPTDTQYF.